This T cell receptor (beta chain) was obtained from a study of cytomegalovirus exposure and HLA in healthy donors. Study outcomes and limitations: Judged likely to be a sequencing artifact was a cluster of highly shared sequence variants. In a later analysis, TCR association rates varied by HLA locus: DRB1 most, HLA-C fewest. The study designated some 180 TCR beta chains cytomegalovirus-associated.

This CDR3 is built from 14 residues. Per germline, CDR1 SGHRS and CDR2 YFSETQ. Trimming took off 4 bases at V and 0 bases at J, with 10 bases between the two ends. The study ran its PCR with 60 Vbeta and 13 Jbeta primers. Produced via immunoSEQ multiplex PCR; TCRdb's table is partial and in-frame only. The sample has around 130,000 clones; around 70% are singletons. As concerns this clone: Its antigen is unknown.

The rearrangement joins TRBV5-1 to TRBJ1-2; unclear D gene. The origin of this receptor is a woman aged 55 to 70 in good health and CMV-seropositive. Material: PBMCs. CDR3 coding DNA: TGCGCCAGCAGCCCCGGGTTAGCTAACTATGGCTACACCTTC. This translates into CASSPGLANYGYTF.